These T cell receptor beta chains were read from a single sample in a study of STAT5B mutations in CD4+ large granular lymphocyte leukemia. Method: immunoSEQ multiplex PCR; TCRdb's copy keeps in-frame clones and lacks some. Among some 40,000 clones listed, almost 85% were seen once. The sequenced sample was CD4+ T cells from blood buffy coats. These receptors came from a human donor in good health. CDR3s include the opening cysteine and the closing phenylalanine or tryptophan. The D gene is left open where the match is weak. Clone size is shown for a subset of rows, as once, few, many or a class of expanded clone.

.,TRBV7-2,TRBJ2-7,.,CASSLTGYEQYF,TGTGCCAGCAGCCTGACAGGCTACGAGCAGTACTTC
TRBD1,TRBV27,TRBJ1-1,.,CASSSPGQLTEAFF,TGTGCCAGCAGTTCTCCGGGACAGCTCACTGAAGCTTTCTTT
.,TRBV6-1,TRBJ1-2,.,CASSPTPAGGYTF,TGTGCCAGCAGTCCCACCCCCGCTGGAGGCTACACCTTC
.,TRBV11-2,TRBJ2-5,few,CASSYNQETQYF,TGTGCCAGCAGCTACAACCAAGAGACCCAGTACTTC
.,TRBV4-1,TRBJ2-1,.,CASSQEGPAGEQFF,TGCGCCAGCAGCCAAGAAGGGCCCGCAGGTGAGCAGTTCTTC
TRBD1,TRBV6-4,TRBJ2-2,.,CASSRQGWTGELFF,TGTGCCAGTTCCCGACAGGGGTGGACCGGGGAGCTGTTTTTT
.,TRBV15,TRBJ2-5,.,CATSRDGRSLETQYF,TGTGCCACCAGCAGAGATGGACGGAGTCTTGAGACCCAGTACTTC
.,TRBV2,TRBJ1-6,.,CASSLMGHTSSSYNSPLHF,TGTGCCAGCAGTCTAATGGGACACACCTCTAGCTCCTATAATTCACCCCTCCACTTT
TRBD1,TRBV6-1,TRBJ1-2,.,CASSASGQGIYGYTF,TGTGCCAGCAGCGCTTCTGGACAGGGTATATATGGCTACACCTTC
TRBD2,TRBV28,TRBJ2-1,.,CASSRAGGYAYNEQFF,TGTGCCAGCAGTCGGGCGGGAGGGTACGCCTACAATGAGCAGTTCTTC
TRBD1,TRBV6-1,TRBJ2-3,.,CASSGTGGAPISTDTQYF,TGTGCCAGCAGTGGGACAGGGGGCGCTCCGATTAGCACAGATACGCAGTATTTT
TRBD2,TRBV28,TRBJ2-6,once,CASRSAGAGANVLTF,TGTGCCAGCAGGTCCGCGGGGGCTGGGGCCAACGTCCTGACTTTC
.,TRBV11-1,TRBJ2-5,once,CASSLHFQETQYF,TGTGCCAGCAGCCTCCACTTCCAAGAGACCCAGTACTTC
.,TRBV9,TRBJ1-4,.,CASSPTGPPNEKLFF,TGTGCCAGCAGCCCCACAGGACCGCCTAATGAAAAACTGTTTTTT
.,TRBV5-6,TRBJ2-3,.,CASSLWGAGTDTQYF,TGTGCCAGCAGCTTGTGGGGGGCTGGCACAGATACGCAGTATTTT
.,TRBV6-1,TRBJ1-2,.,CASSDPGRGYSYGYTF,TGTGCCAGCAGTGACCCAGGACGCGGCTATAGCTATGGCTACACCTTC